The 10 T cell receptor beta chains presented below share a single source sample, sequenced in a study of tumor-infiltrating lymphocytes in oesophageal squamous cell carcinoma. Using its own MiXCR run on the PCR reads, TCRdb lists one record per CDR3 protein. The profile shows 9,500 to 13,000 distinct CDR3 sequences, around three fifths of them singletons. Source material: esophageal tumor tissue. The receptors derive from a female donor with esophageal squamous cell carcinoma.

Details on this clonotype: Since a much larger clone is just one base distant, this may be a read error. As the CDR3 is not closed by the conserved phenylalanine or tryptophan, this likely results from a read error. The limits of the CDR3 on the DNA are not certain, so only TCRdb's listed CDR3 is given. V is TRBV11-2 and J is TRBJ2-6; TRBD1 is the table's D call and was not checked against the DNA. The CDR3 extends over 16 residues, inclusive of both ends. From germline, CDR1 is SGHAT and CDR2 FQNNGV. This chain's CDR3 is CASSSGQGHYEQYFGV.

This clonotype was found many times. J is TRBJ1-4 and V is TRBV28; D is possibly TRBD1 (5 bases). The CDR3 sequence is 15 residues long. V lost 5 bases to trimming and J lost 2 bases, with 12 bases between them. CDR1 is MDHEN and CDR2 is SYDVKM in the germline V gene. Here the CDR3 DNA reads TGTGCCAGCAGTCTCGGGGGGATCACTAATGAAAAACTGTTTTTT. Encoded protein: CASSLGGITNEKLFF.

This clonotype was detected many times. V and J are TRBV4-2 and TRBJ1-2; D is undetermined. V shed 1 base and J shed 4 bases, with 10 bases lying between them. Germline V gives CDR1 LGHNA, CDR2 YNFKEQ. There are 14 residues in the CDR3. CDR3 residues: CASSQGLIGYGYTF. The DNA for the CDR3 is TGTGCCAGCAGCCAAGGGCTCATAGGCTATGGCTACACCTTC.

The rearrangement joins TRBV7-2 to TRBJ2-1, with D unclear. Judging by the DNA end, TRBJ2-5 fits better; the J call may be wrong. Germline CDR1 and CDR2: SGHTA and FQGNSA. The CDR3 is 13 amino acids. Here the CDR3 DNA reads TGTGCCAGCAGCTTAATGCCCGATGGGCCCCAGTACTTC. Residues: CASSLMPDGPQYF.

The chain employs TRBV5-8 and TRBJ1-1; maybe TRBD1 (5 bases). Trimming removed 4 bases at V and 5 bases at J, with 21 bases between. This CDR3 has 16 residues. The germline V gene has CDR1 SGHTS and CDR2 YDEGEE. CDR3 bases: TGTGCCAGCAGCCCAGTAGGACACCCCGCGCGGACTGAAGCTTTCTTT. Translation: CASSPVGHPARTEAFF.

A word on this clonotype: At one boundary the junction diverges from the germline segment, which might be a read error. This chain connects TRBV7-7 to TRBJ2-1; tentatively, D is TRBD2 (6 bases). The CDR3 runs to 16 residues. Per the germline V gene, CDR1 is SSHAT and CDR2 is FNYEAQ (reference sequence). CDR3 in DNA: TGTGCTAGCAGCTTAGAATCGGGGGAGCCCTACAATGAGCAGTTCTTC. Residues: CASSLESGEPYNEQFF.

V and J are TRBV6-2 or TRBV6-3 and TRBJ2-4; tentatively, D is TRBD1 (7 bases). The V gene's germline CDR1 is MNHEY and CDR2 SVGEGT. Trimming pared 6 bases from V and 0 bases from J, leaving 15 bases between. The CDR3 runs to 16 residues. In DNA, the CDR3 is TGTGCCAGCAGGAAACAGGGGACTCTAGCCAAAAACATTCAGTACTTC. It encodes CASRKQGTLAKNIQYF.

This chain connects TRBV7-6 to TRBJ2-1; D is unresolved. Germline CDR1 and CDR2: SGHVS and FNYEAQ. This CDR3 is 13 amino acids long. V lost 2 bases and J lost 4, with 6 bases in between. CDR3 region: CASSLTRYNEQFF. The CDR3, as DNA: TGTGCCAGCAGCTTAACCAGATACAATGAGCAGTTCTTC.

This sequence joins TRBV9 and TRBJ2-1; D is undetermined. The J call is in doubt because the DNA end fits TRBJ2-7 better. This CDR3 has 12 amino acids. CDR1 and CDR2 from the germline V gene are SGDLS and YYNGEE. CDR3 bases: TGTGCCAGCAGCGTAGTGGCTGATGAGCAGTACTTC. As protein: CASSVVADEQYF.

On this clonotype itself: One end of the junction varies from germline; a read error may be responsible. The chain is built from TRBV10-1 and TRBJ2-3; weak D call: TRBD2 (5 bases). This CDR3 spans 13 amino acids. Germline V CDR1 and CDR2: WNHNN, SYGVQD (reference sequence). The CDR3 bases are TGCGCCAGCAGTGAGTCGGGTCTACGGGAAGCGTTCTTC. This gives the protein CASSESGLREAFF.